One sample yielded the 16 T cell receptor beta chains listed below, sequenced in a study of blood T cell repertoires in COVID-19. The protocol was immunoSEQ multiplex PCR, while the TCRdb copy is restricted to in-frame clones and leaves out a portion. This table has approximately 90,000 clones, over 75% appearing once. The material sequenced was peripheral blood. These receptors all come from a man between 60 and 70 years old with acute or convalescent COVID-19.

This chain connects TRBV5-6 to TRBJ1-1; 7 bases fit TRBD1. This CDR3 comprises 16 residues. Germline V lookup: CDR1 SGHDT, CDR2 YYEEEE. Unmatched junction bases numbered 10, after V lost 4 bases and J lost 1 base. This CDR3 reads CASSTLPGTANTEAFF. Here the CDR3 DNA reads TGTGCCAGCAGCACACTCCCCGGGACAGCGAACACTGAAGCTTTCTTT.

This clone was seen only a few times. The gene calls are TRBV4-1 and TRBJ1-1; 7 bases are shared with TRBD1. There are 18 residues in the CDR3. With 0 bases clipped from V and 1 base from J, the junction kept 11 bases outside the gene matches. Germline V gene data show CDR1 as MGHRA and CDR2 as YSYEKL. For the CDR3, the DNA is TGCGCCAGCAGCCAAGAAGGGGGCCAGACCACCAGGAACACTGAAGCTTTCTTT. Translation: CASSQEGGQTTRNTEAFF.

The chain is built from TRBV5-1 and TRBJ1-2, with TRBD1 as a possible D gene (5 bases). Trimming removed 0 bases at V and 5 bases at J, with 14 bases between. CDR3 length: 15 residues. Germline loops: CDR1 SGHRS, CDR2 YFSETQ. The CDR3 DNA reads TGCGCCAGCAGCTTGGAAGTGGGGCTCGGATATGGCTACACCTTC. It specifies CASSLEVGLGYGYTF. The full variable domain, with the rest looked up from reference TRBV5-1 and TRBJ1-2, is KAGVTQTPRYLIKTRGQQVTLSCSPISGHRSVSWYQQTPGQGLQFLFEYFSETQRNKGNFPGRFSGRQFSNSRSEMNVSTLELGDSALYLCASSLEVGLGYGYTFGSGTRLTVV.

This chain uses TRBV5-1 with TRBJ2-2; 9 bases map to TRBD1. Germline V gives CDR1 SGHRS, CDR2 YFSETQ. The ends lost 0 bases at V and 4 bases at J; junction bases unmatched: 4. This CDR3 region has 16 residues. CDR3 region: CASSLGTGDITGELFF. CDR3 coding DNA: TGCGCCAGCAGCTTGGGGACAGGGGATATCACCGGGGAGCTGTTTTTT.

V and J are TRBV28 and TRBJ1-6; 8 bases match TRBD1. The junction had 9 bases not matched to a gene; V was cut back by 7 bases and J by 7 bases. There are 15 residues in the CDR3. Looked up from germline, CDR1 is MDHEN and CDR2 is SYDVKM. The CDR3 DNA reads TGTGCCAGCACCGGCCGGTCAGGGGGCAATTCACCCCTCCACTTT. Residues: CASTGRSGGNSPLHF. The full variable domain, in which reference TRBV28 and TRBJ1-6 provide the parts outside the CDR3, is DVKVTQSSRYLVKRTGEKVFLECVQDMDHENMFWYRQDPGLGLRLIYFSYDVKMKEKGDIPEGYSVSREKKERFSLILESASTNQTSMYLCASTGRSGGNSPLHFGNGTRLTVT.

The chain uses TRBV7-2 and TRBJ1-6; a weak D match, TRBD1 (6 bases). This CDR3 has 15 residues. Trimming removed 5 bases from V and 8 bases from J, with 16 bases in between. Germline-derived CDR1 and CDR2 are SGHTA and FQGNSA. CDR3 coding DNA: TGTGCCAGCAGCCCGCTCGGGACAATGGATTCACCCCTCCACTTT. It yields the protein CASSPLGTMDSPLHF.

This chain joins TRBV5-4 and TRBJ2-7; TRBD2 matches 8 bases. Unmatched junction bases numbered 0, after V lost 2 bases and J lost 2 bases. The CDR3 consists of 13 residues. CDR1 and CDR2 (germline): SGHNT, YYREEE (reference sequence). CDR3 sequence reads: CASSFSGAYEQYF. CDR3 DNA sequence: TGTGCCAGCAGCTTTAGCGGGGCCTACGAGCAGTACTTC.

The chain is built from TRBV18 and TRBJ1-1; D remains unclear. V lost 4 bases, J lost 3 bases, and 15 bases lay in between. The germline V gene has CDR1 KGHSH and CDR2 LQKENI. This CDR3 has 15 residues. The CDR3 here is CASSRLYQVDTEAFF. The CDR3 bases are TGTGCCAGCTCACGCTTATACCAGGTGGACACTGAAGCTTTCTTT.

V and J are TRBV19 and TRBJ2-7, with 7 bases fitting TRBD1. CDR3 length: 16 residues. V lost 4 bases to trimming and J lost 2 bases; unmatched junction nucleotides: 11. Germline assignment: CDR1 LNHDA and CDR2 SQIVND (reference sequence). The CDR3 coding sequence is TGTGCCAGTAGTACCCTACAGGGGATCGTCGCCTACGAGCAGTACTTC. Residues: CASSTLQGIVAYEQYF.

CDR3 protein: CAWSVPGSLGGYTF. The CDR3 DNA reads TGTGCCTGGAGTGTACCTGGGTCCCTAGGAGGCTACACCTTC. This rearrangement joins TRBV30 to TRBJ1-2; no definite D call. V was trimmed by 0 bases and J by 8 bases, leaving 16 bases between them. Germline lookup yields CDR1 GTSNPN and CDR2 SVGIG (reference sequence). The CDR3 contains 14 residues.

The chain couples TRBV5-6 to TRBJ2-5; TRBD2 matches 9 bases. J lost 4 bases, V lost 2 bases, and 0 bases had no gene match. The CDR3 has 13 amino acids. Germline CDR1 reads SGHDT; CDR2 reads YYEEEE. The CDR3 DNA follows: TGTGCCAGCAGCTTAGCGGGGGGAGAGACCCAGTACTTC. Its protein is CASSLAGGETQYF.

The chain is built from TRBV4-1 and TRBJ1-5; D not resolved. Trimming stripped 5 bases from V and 9 bases from J, with 11 bases between. CDR1 and CDR2 from the germline V gene are MGHRA and YSYEKL. The CDR3 has 12 residues. CDR3: CASSSQSGPQHF. For the CDR3, the DNA is TGCGCCAGCAGCTCTCAGTCAGGGCCCCAGCATTTT.

The chain recombines TRBV3-1 (or the pseudogene TRBV3-2) with TRBJ2-1; D is perhaps TRBD2 (6 bases). V lost 4 bases to trimming and J lost 10 bases, with 11 bases between them. CDR1 LGHDT and CDR2 YNNKEL come from the germline V gene (reference sequence). The CDR3 is 12 amino acids. This CDR3 reads CASSLSRGEQFF. The CDR3 DNA is TGTGCCAGCAGCCTCAGTCGGGGGGAGCAGTTCTTC.

The V call is TRBV7-6, the J call TRBJ1-2; 7 bases agree with TRBD1. The junction had 10 bases not matched to a gene; V was cut back by 5 bases and J by 7 bases. Germline V CDR1 and CDR2: SGHVS, FNYEAQ. This CDR3 has 14 amino acids. Here the CDR3 reads CASSPRTGRVGYTF. The CDR3 DNA is TGTGCCAGCAGCCCGCGGACAGGACGAGTTGGCTACACCTTC. Filled out from reference TRBV7-6 and TRBJ1-2, the complete variable domain reads GAGVSQSPRYKVTKRGQDVALRCDPISGHVSLYWYRQALGQGPEFLTYFNYEAQQDKSGLPNDRFSAERPEGSISTLTIQRTEQRDSAMYRCASSPRTGRVGYTFGSGTRLTVV.

Only a few counts were recorded for this clone. The V gene is TRBV20-1, the J gene TRBJ2-1, with 7 bases aligning to TRBD1. V lost 3 bases to trimming and J lost 3 bases; unmatched junction nucleotides: 5. The length of the CDR3 is 14 residues. Germline CDR1 DFQATT, CDR2 SNEGSKA (reference sequence). The CDR3 DNA follows: TGCAGTGCTAGTGGCAGGGGGTTCTACAATGAGCAGTTCTTC. As protein: CSASGRGFYNEQFF.

This chain connects TRBV3-1 (or the pseudogene TRBV3-2) to TRBJ2-2; 8 bases are shared with TRBD1. The germline V gene encodes CDR1 LGHDT and CDR2 YNNKEL (reference sequence). The CDR3 runs 17 residues. Unmatched junction bases numbered 10, after V lost 0 bases and J lost 7 bases. The chain's CDR3 is CASSQERGTGGSGELFF. The CDR3 DNA sequence: TGTGCCAGCAGCCAAGAGAGGGGGACAGGTGGAAGCGGGGAGCTGTTTTTT.